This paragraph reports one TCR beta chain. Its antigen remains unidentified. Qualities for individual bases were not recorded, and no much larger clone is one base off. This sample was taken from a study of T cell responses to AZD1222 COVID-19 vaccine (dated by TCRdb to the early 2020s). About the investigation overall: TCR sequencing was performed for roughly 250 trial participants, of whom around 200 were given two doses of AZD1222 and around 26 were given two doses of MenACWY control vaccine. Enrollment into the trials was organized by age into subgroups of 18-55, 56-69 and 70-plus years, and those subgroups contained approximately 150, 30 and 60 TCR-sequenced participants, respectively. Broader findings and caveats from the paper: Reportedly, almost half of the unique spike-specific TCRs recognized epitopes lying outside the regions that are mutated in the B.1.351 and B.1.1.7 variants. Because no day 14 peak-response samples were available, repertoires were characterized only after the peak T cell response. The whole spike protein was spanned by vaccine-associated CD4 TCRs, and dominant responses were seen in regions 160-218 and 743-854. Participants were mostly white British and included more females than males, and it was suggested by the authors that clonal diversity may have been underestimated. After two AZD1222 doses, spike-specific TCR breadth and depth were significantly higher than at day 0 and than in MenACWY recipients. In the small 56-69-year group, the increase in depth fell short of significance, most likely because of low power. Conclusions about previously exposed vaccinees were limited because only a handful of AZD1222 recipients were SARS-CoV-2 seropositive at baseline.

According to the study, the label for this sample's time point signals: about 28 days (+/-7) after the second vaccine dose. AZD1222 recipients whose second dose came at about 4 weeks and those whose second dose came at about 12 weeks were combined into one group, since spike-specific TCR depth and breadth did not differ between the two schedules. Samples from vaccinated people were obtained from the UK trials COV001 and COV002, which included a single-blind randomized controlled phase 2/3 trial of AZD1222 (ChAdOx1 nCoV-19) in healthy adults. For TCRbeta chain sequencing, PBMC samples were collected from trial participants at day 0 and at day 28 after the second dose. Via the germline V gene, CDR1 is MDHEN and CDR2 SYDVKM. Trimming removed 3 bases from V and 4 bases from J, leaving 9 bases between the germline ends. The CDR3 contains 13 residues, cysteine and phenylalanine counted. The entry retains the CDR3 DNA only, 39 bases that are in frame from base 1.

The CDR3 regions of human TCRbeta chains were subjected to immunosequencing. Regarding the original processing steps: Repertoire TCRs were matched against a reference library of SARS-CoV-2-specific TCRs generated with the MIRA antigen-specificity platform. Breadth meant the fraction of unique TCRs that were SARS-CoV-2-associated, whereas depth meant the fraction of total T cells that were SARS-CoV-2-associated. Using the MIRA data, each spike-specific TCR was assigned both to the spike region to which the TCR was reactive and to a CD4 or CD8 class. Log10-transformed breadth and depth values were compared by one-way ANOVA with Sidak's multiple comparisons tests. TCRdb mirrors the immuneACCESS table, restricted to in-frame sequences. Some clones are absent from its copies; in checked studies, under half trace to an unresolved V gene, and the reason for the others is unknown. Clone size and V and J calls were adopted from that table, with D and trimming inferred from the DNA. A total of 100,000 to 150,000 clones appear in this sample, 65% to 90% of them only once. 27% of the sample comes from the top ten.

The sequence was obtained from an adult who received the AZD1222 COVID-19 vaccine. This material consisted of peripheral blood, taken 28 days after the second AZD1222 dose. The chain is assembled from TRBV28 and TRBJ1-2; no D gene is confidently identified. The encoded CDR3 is CASSFPASYGYTF. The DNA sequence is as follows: TGTGCCAGCAGTTTCCCGGCCAGCTATGGCTACACCTTC.